A single sample gave rise to the 18 T cell receptor beta chains below, sequenced in a study of CD8+ T cells in alopecia areata. Extracted RNA was reverse transcribed, and the resulting cDNA served as sequencing template. Method: immunoSEQ multiplex PCR; TCRdb's copy keeps in-frame clones and lacks some. Among some 220,000 clones listed, 50% to 70% were seen once. Treatment specified: oral pan-JAK inhibitor, 5-10 mg twice daily. Here the sequenced sample was CD4+ T cells sorted from blood, taken at week 4, from a patient treated with tofacitinib. Receptors were obtained from a human donor with alopecia areata.

J is TRBJ1-6 and V is TRBV19; 8 nucleotides align to TRBD1. The germline V gene encodes CDR1 LNHDA and CDR2 SQIVND (reference sequence). The V gene end was trimmed by 5 bases and the J gene end by 9 bases; junction bases not matched to a gene: 6. CDR3 size: 14 residues. The CDR3: CASSVGQAASPLHF. Here the CDR3 DNA reads TGTGCCAGTAGTGTGGGACAGGCTGCTTCACCCCTCCACTTT.

V gene TRBV30 combines with J gene TRBJ2-7; the match to TRBD1 covers 8 bases. The junction had 8 bases not matched to a gene; V was cut back by 1 base and J by 0 bases. The CDR3 is 16 amino acids. CDR1 is GTSNPN, CDR2 SVGIG, per germline (reference sequence). The chain's CDR3 is CAWSDLGQESSYEQYF. Written as DNA, the CDR3 is TGTGCCTGGAGTGACCTGGGACAGGAAAGCTCCTACGAGCAGTACTTC.

Only a few counts were recorded for this clone. This chain connects TRBV5-1 to TRBJ2-5; 8 bases are shared with TRBD2. The junction had 7 bases not matched to a gene; V was cut back by 8 bases and J by 4 bases. The germline V gene encodes CDR1 SGHRS and CDR2 YFSETQ. CDR3 length: 13 amino acids. CDR3 residues: CASRLAPRETQYF. Written as DNA, the CDR3 is TGCGCCAGTCGACTAGCGCCACGAGAGACCCAGTACTTC.

The sample holds a few counts of this clone. This chain uses TRBV5-1 with TRBJ2-7; D is unresolved. Germline CDR1 is SGHRS and CDR2 is YFSETQ. The CDR3 extends over 14 amino acids. V was clipped by 2 bases and J by 3 bases, with 12 bases between them. The CDR3 loop reads CASSLGPPNYEQYF. Written as DNA, the CDR3 is TGCGCCAGCAGCTTAGGTCCTCCTAACTACGAGCAGTACTTC.

This chain joins TRBV7-2 and TRBJ1-6, with TRBD1 identical over 8 bases. V shed 5 bases and J 9 bases; nucleotides not matched to a gene: 9. This CDR3 comprises 15 residues. Germline CDR1 reads SGHTA; CDR2 reads FQGNSA. CDR3 coding DNA: TGTGCCAGCAGCCAGGACAGGGAAAGGACTTCACCCCTCCACTTT. Its protein is CASSQDRERTSPLHF. Complete variable domain (other parts from reference TRBV7-2 and TRBJ1-6): GAGVSQSPSNKVTEKGKDVELRCDPISGHTALYWYRQSLGQGLEFLIYFQGNSAPDKSGLPSDRFSAERTGGSVSTLTIQRTQQEDSAVYLCASSQDRERTSPLHFGNGTRLTVT.

In DNA form, the CDR3 reads TGCAGCGTTGAATCTCTCGGACAGGGGGTGGATGGCTACACCTTC. Protein: CSVESLGQGVDGYTF. This chain links TRBV29-1 with TRBJ1-2, with 10 bases fitting TRBD1. Germline CDR1 reads SQVTM; CDR2 reads ANQGSEA. V dropped 2 bases and J dropped 6; count of bases not matched to a gene: 9. The CDR3 has 15 residues.

V and J are TRBV7-2 and TRBJ2-3; D unclear. The CDR3 has 12 amino acids. V was shortened by 6 bases and J by 3 bases, with 7 bases between the two germline ends. CDR1 and CDR2 (germline): SGHTA, FQGNSA. CDR3 loop: CASRGPTDTQYF. The DNA for the CDR3 is TGTGCCAGCAGGGGTCCTACAGATACGCAGTATTTT.

The J gene is TRBJ2-1, the V gene TRBV23-1; D ambiguous. TRBV23-1 is labeled an ORF, and its function is uncertain. Trimming pared 10 bases from V and 5 bases from J, leaving 21 bases between. This CDR3 is 15 amino acids long. CDR3 nucleotides: TGCGCCATCCTCCCCCAGGAGCTGAGAGACAATGAGCAGTTCTTC. It yields the protein CAILPQELRDNEQFF.

This chain uses TRBV6-6 with TRBJ2-3; D remains ambiguous. This CDR3 has 14 residues. Germline V gives CDR1 MNHNY, CDR2 SVGAGI (reference sequence). Trimming stripped 7 bases from V and 0 bases from J, with 11 bases between. The CDR3 reads CASTSTTSTDTQYF. DNA of the CDR3: TGTGCCAGCACCTCAACGACTAGCACAGATACGCAGTATTTT.

This chain uses TRBV2 with TRBJ2-5; the match to TRBD1 covers 10 bases. After removal of 4 bases from V and 5 bases from J, the junction contained 4 bases not matched to a gene. CDR1 and CDR2 (germline): SNHLY, FYNNEI. The CDR3 is made up of 14 amino acids. CDR3 sequence: CASSGQGARETQYF. The CDR3 DNA reads TGTGCCAGCAGTGGACAGGGGGCGCGGGAGACCCAGTACTTC.

CDR3 loop: CASSLGSYEQYF. The CDR3 coding sequence is TGTGCCAGCAGCTTAGGATCCTACGAGCAGTACTTC. This chain connects TRBV7-9 to TRBJ2-7; D call uncertain. The CDR3 is made up of 12 amino acids. V gave up 1 base and J gave up 1 base, with 2 bases separating them. Germline-derived CDR1 and CDR2 are SEHNR and FQNEAQ (reference sequence).

This clone was counted only a few times. The chain employs TRBV29-1 and TRBJ2-5; 8 positions agree with TRBD2. Germline-derived CDR1 and CDR2 are SQVTM and ANQGSEA. The V gene end was trimmed by 0 bases and the J gene end by 1 base; junction bases not matched to a gene: 19. CDR3 length: 20 amino acids. The CDR3 nucleotides read TGCAGCGTTGAAGACACAAACAGGGTTACAGCGGGGGCCCCCCAAGAGACCCAGTACTTC. The encoded protein is CSVEDTNRVTAGAPQETQYF. The full variable domain, with the rest looked up from reference TRBV29-1 and TRBJ2-5, is SAVISQKPSRDICQRGTSLTIQCQVDSQVTMMFWYRQQPGQSLTLIATANQGSEATYESGFVIDKFPISRPNLTFSTLTVSNMSPEDSSIYLCSVEDTNRVTAGAPQETQYFGPGTRLLVL.

This clone has at least ten counts. CDR3 loop: CASSWTGGTEAFF. CDR3 nucleotide sequence: TGTGCCAGCAGCTGGACAGGGGGCACTGAAGCTTTCTTT. V usage is TRBV7-9 and J usage is TRBJ1-1; 10 bases agree with TRBD1. Germline V gives CDR1 SEHNR, CDR2 FQNEAQ (reference sequence). The CDR3 is 13 amino acids. V dropped 4 bases and J dropped 4; count of bases not matched to a gene: 0. The full variable domain, with the rest looked up from reference TRBV7-9 and TRBJ1-1, is DTGVSQNPRHKITKRGQNVTFRCDPISEHNRLYWYRQTLGQGPEFLTYFQNEAQLEKSRLLSDRFSAERPKGSFSTLEIQRTEQGDSAMYLCASSWTGGTEAFFGQGTRLTVV.

The chain carries TRBV18 and TRBJ2-4; tentatively, D is TRBD1 or TRBD2 (5 bases each). Germline CDR1 KGHSH, CDR2 LQKENI. Trimming shortened V by 2 bases and J by 8 bases, and 10 bases separated the two germline ends. This CDR3 is 13 amino acids long. The CDR3 spells CASSPGTQDIQYF. CDR3 nucleotide sequence: TGTGCCAGCTCACCAGGGACCCAGGACATTCAGTACTTC. Supplemented by reference TRBV18 and TRBJ2-4, the full variable domain reads NAGVMQNPRHLVRRRGQEARLRCSPMKGHSHVYWYRQLPEEGLKFMVYLQKENIIDESGMPKERFSAEFPKEGPSILRIQQVVRGDSAAYFCASSPGTQDIQYFGAGTRLSVL.

This sequence joins TRBV2 and TRBJ1-2, with D possibly matching TRBD1 (6 bases). This CDR3 contains 15 residues. Germline V CDR1 and CDR2: SNHLY, FYNNEI. Trimming left V 6 bases short and J 7 bases short, with 21 bases between. The CDR3 DNA reads TGTGCCAGCAGCCCTACTGGACAGAAGGGGGGTGGCTACACCTTC. Encoded protein: CASSPTGQKGGGYTF.

This clone showed up just a few times. The chain combines TRBV2 with TRBJ2-2; no reliable D call. Per the germline V gene, CDR1 is SNHLY and CDR2 is FYNNEI. The V gene lost 1 base and the J gene lost 7 bases, with 13 bases spanning the gap. The CDR3 runs to 15 residues. CDR3 region: CASSEDWYANGELFF. As DNA, the CDR3 is TGTGCCAGCAGTGAAGATTGGTACGCTAACGGGGAGCTGTTTTTT.

This clone was counted a few times. The genes are TRBV19 and TRBJ2-3; the match to TRBD2 covers 9 bases. The germline CDR1 and CDR2 sequences are LNHDA and SQIVND (reference sequence). Trimming cost V 7 bases and J 3 bases; bases outside gene matches: 8. CDR3 size: 15 residues. DNA of the CDR3: TGTGCCAGTACGAAGACTAGCGGTCTAACAGATACGCAGTATTTT. It is translated as CASTKTSGLTDTQYF.

The chain links TRBV30 to TRBJ2-1; TRBD2 agrees at 9 bases. The CDR3 extends over 16 amino acids. The germline CDR1 and CDR2 sequences are GTSNPN and SVGIG (reference sequence). With V trimmed by 3 bases and J by 8 bases, 14 bases remained unmatched. The DNA for the CDR3 is TGTGCCTGGAGCCAACTTGGGACTAGCCCAGGCTATGAGCAGTTCTTC. It codes for CAWSQLGTSPGYEQFF.